This T cell receptor (beta chain) was sequenced for a study of CD8+CD57+ T cells in acquired aplastic anemia. Study as a whole: Sorted CD4+ and CD8+ cells gave an average of about 3 ug of DNA. Broader study findings: Shared by patients and controls, 25 to 35 CD8+ CDR3s were abundant in patients.

Genomic DNA was employed as the template in profiling TCR beta VDJ and CDR3. From the reads, TCRdb called clonotypes with MiXCR, one entry per CDR3 protein. Of about 120,000 distinct CDR3 sequences in the sample, under 65% were seen once. Those patients picked for sequencing had displayed CD8+CD57+ cell expansion on flow cytometry. This clonotype was found once. Antigen specificity is unknown. The receptor was derived from a human donor with aplastic anemia. Sequencing input: sorted CD4+, CD8+, or CD8+CD57+ T cells (not recorded which) from PBMCs.

CDR3 nucleotide sequence: TGTGCCAGTAGTATAGATCAGGGCAGGGGCCACAATCAGCCCCAGCATTTT. Its protein is CASSIDQGRGHNQPQHF. This chain joins TRBV19 and TRBJ1-5, with TRBD1 as a possible D gene (6 bases). Trimming took 0 bases from V and 3 from J, leaving 15 bases between them. The CDR3 contains 17 residues. Germline V gene lookup returns CDR1 LNHDA and CDR2 SQIVND (reference sequence).